This entry lists 15 T cell receptor beta chains sequenced from one sample in a study of blood T cells in healthy people across ages. Through a sample-barcoded 5' primer and a J-beta primer mix, a second PCR was run for about 7 to 12 cycles. TCRdb redid the calling of the 5' RACE reads with MiXCR, one entry per CDR3 protein. The table shows about 840,000 distinct CDR3 sequences, with approximately 32% occurring only once. This sample was shared with a second study, whose subject was T cells of mothers and their children.

The sample consisted of blood. Every receptor here comes from a woman aged 35 to 49 in good health.

The sample holds many counts of this clonotype. The rearrangement joins TRBV11-2 to TRBJ2-3; TRBD1 or TRBD2 may be the D gene (5 bases each). The CDR3 length is 16 residues. Germline V CDR1 and CDR2: SGHAT, FQNNGV. V lost 7 bases and J lost 5, with 22 bases in between. The CDR3 DNA sequence: TGTGCCAGCACTATACGGGACCAGCAAATAGGAGATACGCAGTATTTT. As protein: CASTIRDQQIGDTQYF.

This clonotype was seen only a few times. The chain couples TRBV3-1 to TRBJ2-4; D is perhaps TRBD2 (7 bases). CDR1 is LGHDT, CDR2 YNNKEL, per germline (reference sequence). This CDR3 has 15 residues. V lost 2 bases, J lost 7 bases, and 15 bases lay in between. The CDR3 region has the DNA TGTGCCAGCAGCCAATTGTTCAGGGGAGGGAACATTCAGTACTTC. This encodes CASSQLFRGGNIQYF.

The V gene is TRBV7-2, the J gene TRBJ2-7; 16 nucleotides align to TRBD2. This CDR3 region has 19 residues. Unmatched junction bases numbered 6, after V lost 1 base and J lost 0 bases. Germline values: CDR1 SGHTA, CDR2 FQGNSA. Here the CDR3 reads CASSLVGLAGGRGSYEQYF. The CDR3 coding sequence is TGTGCCAGCAGCTTAGTGGGACTAGCGGGAGGGAGGGGCTCCTACGAGCAGTACTTC.

This clonotype has a count of ten or more. This sequence may be a read error, since a much larger clone differs from it by one base. The rearrangement links TRBV18 to TRBJ2-7; 10 positions match TRBD1. CDR1 and CDR2 from the germline V gene are KGHSH and LQKENI. The CDR3 consists of 14 residues. V lost 3 bases, J lost 6 bases, and 5 bases stayed unmatched. CDR3 DNA sequence: TGTGCCAGCTCACCCCGGGACAGGGGTGGCGAGCAGTACTTC. As protein: CASSPRDRGGEQYF. Combining the CDR3 with reference TRBV18 and TRBJ2-7 gives the whole variable domain NAGVMQNPRHLVRRRGQEARLRCSPMKGHSHVYWYRQLPEEGLKFMVYLQKENIIDESGMPKERFSAEFPKEGPSILRIQQVVRGDSAAYFCASSPRDRGGEQYFGPGTRLTVT.

The CDR3 DNA sequence: TGTGCCAGCAGCCAAGCCGGGACAGGGAACAATCAGCCCCAGCATTTT. This translates into CASSQAGTGNNQPQHF. The rearrangement uses TRBV3-1 and TRBJ1-5; 9 bases are shared with TRBD1. The germline gives CDR1 LGHDT, CDR2 YNNKEL (reference sequence). The junction had 4 bases not matched to a gene; V was cut back by 1 base and J by 3 bases. The length of the CDR3 is 16 residues.

This clonotype was counted a few times. V usage is TRBV7-3 and J usage is TRBJ2-1; D perhaps matches TRBD1 (5 bases). Germline V gives CDR1 SGHTA, CDR2 FQGTGA. The CDR3 contains 12 residues. The V gene lost 2 bases and the J gene lost 10 bases, with 9 bases spanning the gap. Here the CDR3 DNA reads TGTGCCAGCAGCTTAGGCCCAGGGGAGCAGTTCTTC. Its protein is CASSLGPGEQFF.

The CDR3 nucleotides read TGTGCCAGCAGCTTCGGACAGGAGAGAGGCCAGTACTTC. Amino acid sequence: CASSFGQERGQYF. V and J are TRBV7-2 and TRBJ2-7; 7 nucleotides align to TRBD1. CDR3 length equals 13 residues. The V gene end was trimmed by 3 bases and the J gene end by 10 bases; junction bases not matched to a gene: 9. Germline V gives CDR1 SGHTA, CDR2 FQGNSA. The entire variable domain, with the rest obtained from reference TRBV7-2 and TRBJ2-7, is as follows: GAGVSQSPSNKVTEKGKDVELRCDPISGHTALYWYRQSLGQGLEFLIYFQGNSAPDKSGLPSDRFSAERTGGSVSTLTIQRTQQEDSAVYLCASSFGQERGQYFGPGTRLTVT.

There are a few counts of this clonotype. This chain joins TRBV5-1 and TRBJ1-4; D perhaps matches TRBD1 (5 bases). Trimming cost V 6 bases and J 1 base, with 13 bases left between them. The CDR3 is 15 amino acids. Germline loops: CDR1 SGHRS, CDR2 YFSETQ. The CDR3 here is CASTPGGGTNEKLFF. The CDR3 nucleotides are TGCGCCAGCACTCCTGGGGGAGGAACTAATGAAAAACTGTTTTTT.

Comments on this clonotype: This could be a read error, since a much larger clone is one nucleotide away. The chain joins TRBV24-1 to TRBJ2-3; 8 nucleotides agree with TRBD2. Germline V gene data show CDR1 as KGHDR and CDR2 as SFDVKD. J gave up 0 bases and V 6 bases, and 7 bases lay outside the gene matches. The CDR3 extends over 16 amino acids. In nucleotides, the CDR3 is TGTGCCACCAGTAATGTAGCGGGGACTAGCACAGATACGCAGTATTTT. Translation: CATSNVAGTSTDTQYF.

This clonotype was seen only a few times. CDR3 bases: TGTGCCACCAGTGATTTCGGGAGGGCTGGGGAGACCCAGTACTTC. It specifies CATSDFGRAGETQYF. The chain carries TRBV24-1 and TRBJ2-5, with 8 nucleotides matching TRBD2. The germline CDR1 and CDR2 sequences are KGHDR and SFDVKD. This CDR3 comprises 15 residues. The junction had 5 bases not matched to a gene; V was cut back by 1 base and J by 5 bases.

Turning to this clonotype: It may be a read error: a sequence one base away is much more abundant. The chain uses TRBV3-1 and TRBJ2-5, with 10 nucleotides matching TRBD2. This CDR3 has 15 residues. CDR1 and CDR2 from the germline V gene are LGHDT and YNNKEL (reference sequence). The CDR3 region has the DNA TGTGCCAGCAGCCAGTCTAGCGGGGGCCAAGAGACCCGGTACTTC. Translated, it gives CASSQSSGGQETRYF.

There are many counts of this clonotype. The genes are TRBV15 and TRBJ1-2; 7 nucleotides align to TRBD1. CDR1 and CDR2 (germline): LNHNV, YYDKDF (reference sequence). The J segment lost 4 bases and the V segment lost 0 bases, leaving 5 bases of the junction unmatched. This CDR3 comprises 15 residues. CDR3 protein: CATSRDQGDGYGYTF. CDR3 bases: TGTGCCACCAGCAGAGATCAGGGGGATGGCTATGGCTACACCTTC. The whole variable domain, filled in from reference TRBV15 and TRBJ1-2, reads DAMVIQNPRYQVTQFGKPVTLSCSQTLNHNVMYWYQQKSSQAPKLLFHYYDKDFNNEADTPDNFQSRRPNTSFCFLDIRSPGLGDTAMYLCATSRDQGDGYGYTFGSGTRLTVV.

This clonotype was found many times. The chain joins TRBV7-2 to TRBJ2-7, with D hard to call. The CDR3 consists of 11 residues. In germline, CDR1 is SGHTA, CDR2 FQGNSA. Trimming removed 4 bases at V and 5 bases at J, with 6 bases between. The CDR3 coding sequence is TGTGCCAGCAGCTCTTCGGACGAGCAGTACTTC. Its protein product is CASSSSDEQYF.

Points on this clonotype: This clone may be a read error of a much larger clone one base away. This chain joins TRBV4-1 and TRBJ2-7; 7 bases match TRBD1. The CDR3 length is 15 residues. The germline CDR1 and CDR2 sequences are MGHRA and YSYEKL. CDR3 amino acids: CASSQVGRGIYKQYF. DNA for the CDR3: TGCGCCAGCAGCCAAGTAGGCAGGGGGATCTACAAGCAGTACTTC.

This chain uses TRBV6-5 with TRBJ1-4; D is unclear. Germline V gene sequence: CDR1 MNHEY, CDR2 SVGAGI. The CDR3 sequence is 12 residues long. The V gene lost 6 bases and the J gene lost 3 bases, with 5 bases spanning the gap. The CDR3 sequence: CASRQANEKLFF. Written as DNA, the CDR3 is TGTGCCAGCAGACAAGCTAATGAAAAACTGTTTTTT.